What follows are 22 T cell receptor beta chains derived from one specimen sequenced in a study of graft-versus-host responses after intestinal transplantation. Repertoires were generated with immunoSEQ multiplex PCR, while TCRdb's copy carries only in-frame clones and drops some. This sample carries tens of thousands of clones, 90% to 95% of them seen once, and the ten largest clones take 0.35% to 0.45%. Their target antigens are unknown. The specimen comprised unstimulated CD4+ T cells sorted from spleen or lymph node cells, sampled before transplant. The receptors come from a human donor who was the organ donor for an intestinal transplant.

The CDR3 loop reads CASSLAGGGSPLHF. In DNA form, the CDR3 reads TGTGCCAGCAGCTTAGCAGGGGGAGGGTCACCCCTCCACTTT. The V call is TRBV7-9, the J call TRBJ1-6, with a weak D call TRBD1 (6 bases). CDR1 is SEHNR and CDR2 is FQNEAQ in the germline V gene (reference sequence). CDR3 length equals 14 residues. Trimming pared 0 bases from V and 10 bases from J, leaving 10 bases between.

The chain combines TRBV5-7 with TRBJ1-1; D gene uncertain. TRBV5-7 counts as an open reading frame of uncertain function. CDR3 length equals 13 residues. Trimming took 6 bases from V and 1 from J, leaving 10 bases between them. CDR3 protein: CASTSDKNTEAFF. CDR3 DNA sequence: TGTGCCAGCACCAGCGACAAGAACACTGAAGCTTTCTTT.

CDR3 bases: TGTGCCAGCAGCTTGGGGGGGCGCCCCTACGAGCAGTACTTC. As protein: CASSLGGRPYEQYF. This sequence joins TRBV5-8 and TRBJ2-5; possibly TRBD1 for D (6 bases). TRBJ2-7 matches the DNA end more closely, so the J call is doubtful. The CDR3 is 14 residues long. CDR1 is SGHTS, CDR2 YDEGEE, per germline.

The chain is built from TRBV6-1 and TRBJ1-2; D remains ambiguous. Trimming cost V 2 bases and J 4 bases, with 2 bases left between them. There are 11 residues in the CDR3. From germline, CDR1 is MNHNS and CDR2 SASEGT. DNA for the CDR3: TGTGCCAGCAGTGAAATCTATGGCTACACCTTC. Translation: CASSEIYGYTF.

This chain links TRBV11-2 with TRBJ2-3, with no clear D. The CDR3 spans 15 residues. With 5 bases removed from V and 0 bases from J, the gap between germline ends came to 12 bases. Germline V gene data show CDR1 as SGHAT and CDR2 as FQNNGV. In nucleotides, the CDR3 is TGTGCCAGCAGCCCCTATAGCATTAGCACAGATACGCAGTATTTT. It yields the protein CASSPYSISTDTQYF.

V and J are TRBV4-3 and TRBJ2-7; D gene ambiguous. Germline lookup yields CDR1 LGHNA and CDR2 YSLEER. The CDR3 loop spans 15 amino acids. Deletions cut 1 base from V and 1 base from J, with 11 bases between. CDR3 bases: TGCGCCAGCAGCCAAGCTTGGCAGCAGTCCTACGAGCAGTACTTC. The encoded protein is CASSQAWQQSYEQYF.

V is TRBV5-1 and J is TRBJ2-5; unclear D gene. The germline V gene has CDR1 SGHRS and CDR2 YFSETQ. The CDR3 loop spans 16 amino acids. V was clipped by 2 bases and J by 3 bases, with 17 bases between them. The DNA for the CDR3 is TGCGCCAGCAGCTTTTATATCGGAAAGGGAAAAGAGACCCAGTACTTC. Translating gives CASSFYIGKGKETQYF.

This clone was seen a handful of times. The chain combines TRBV7-3 with TRBJ2-2, with 8 bases aligning to TRBD1. This CDR3 comprises 15 residues. Germline-derived CDR1 and CDR2 are SGHTA and FQGTGA. Losses at the gene ends were 5 bases for V and 1 base for J; bases not matched to a gene: 3. The CDR3 region is CASSPGGRNTGELFF. In DNA, the CDR3 is TGTGCCAGCAGCCCAGGGGGCAGGAACACCGGGGAGCTGTTTTTT.

The chain joins TRBV7-2 to TRBJ2-2; D is unclear. This CDR3 comprises 15 residues. Trimming removed 1 base from V and 2 bases from J, with 8 bases in between. Looked up from germline, CDR1 is SGHTA and CDR2 is FQGNSA. CDR3 nucleotides: TGTGCCAGCAGCTTAGGCCTATCCAACACCGGGGAGCTGTTTTTT. Its protein is CASSLGLSNTGELFF.

This clone showed up just once. The chain joins TRBV5-4 to TRBJ2-6; D is unresolved. V lost 2 bases and J lost 0, with 6 bases in between. This CDR3 contains 15 residues. Germline V gene data show CDR1 as SGHNT and CDR2 as YYREEE (reference sequence). The CDR3 DNA follows: TGTGCCAGCAGCTTTGATAGCTCTGGGGCCAACGTCCTGACTTTC. Protein product: CASSFDSSGANVLTF.

The gene calls are TRBV29-1 and TRBJ2-5, with unresolved D. The CDR3 consists of 11 residues. CDR1 SQVTM and CDR2 ANQGSEA come from the germline V gene. V was pared by 7 bases and J by 9 bases, with 15 bases between. CDR3 sequence: CSAPVRPAQYF. Here the CDR3 DNA reads TGCAGCGCCCCCGTGCGTCCGGCCCAGTACTTC.

This chain joins TRBV7-2 and TRBJ1-5; D remains ambiguous. The CDR3 length is 13 residues. CDR1 is SGHTA and CDR2 is FQGNSA in the germline V gene. Trimming left V 0 bases short and J 3 bases short, with 3 bases between. The CDR3 DNA reads as TGTGCCAGCAGCTTAGCTGTCAATCAGCCCCAGCATTTT. As protein: CASSLAVNQPQHF.

The rearrangement joins TRBV29-1 to TRBJ2-2; tentative D call: TRBD1 (5 bases). Per germline, CDR1 SQVTM and CDR2 ANQGSEA. This CDR3 has 13 residues. The V and J ends lost 6 bases and 6 bases respectively, with 14 bases between them. CDR3 nucleotides: TGCAGCGTGGGCAGGGAAGGCTCCGGGGAGCTGTTTTTT. Translated: CSVGREGSGELFF.

The genes are TRBV11-3 and TRBJ2-1; 7 nucleotides agree with TRBD1. V shed 5 bases, J shed 1 base, and the junction held 5 bases outside the gene matches. Looked up from germline, CDR1 is SGHNT and CDR2 is YENEEA. CDR3 length equals 15 residues. The CDR3 loop is CASSPTGESYNEQFF. The CDR3 DNA sequence: TGTGCCAGCAGCCCTACAGGGGAGTCCTACAATGAGCAGTTCTTC. Filled out from reference TRBV11-3 and TRBJ2-1, the complete variable domain reads EAGVVQSPRYKIIEKKQPVAFWCNPISGHNTLYWYLQNLGQGPELLIRYENEEAVDDSQLPKDRFSAERLKGVDSTLKIQPAELGDSAVYLCASSPTGESYNEQFFGPGTRLTVL.

The chain has TRBV27 and TRBJ2-3; D is unclear. Deletions cut 10 bases from V and 2 bases from J, with 19 bases between. The V gene's germline CDR1 is MNHEY and CDR2 SMNVEV (reference sequence). The length of the CDR3 is 15 residues. CDR3 sequence reads: CAIQPRQAYTDTQYF. DNA for the CDR3: TGTGCCATACAACCTCGACAAGCTTACACAGATACGCAGTATTTT.

This clone came up a few times. V and J are TRBV13 and TRBJ2-5, with D perhaps TRBD2 (6 bases). This CDR3 has 15 residues. Germline CDR1 reads PRHDT; CDR2 reads FYEKMQ (reference sequence). V gave up 5 bases and J gave up 2 bases, with 15 bases separating them. The CDR3 is CASSHGGEGQETQYF. Here the CDR3 DNA reads TGTGCCAGCAGCCACGGGGGAGAAGGGCAAGAGACCCAGTACTTC.

This sequence joins TRBV10-3 and TRBJ2-3; 9 bases match TRBD2. After removal of 2 bases from V and 7 bases from J, the junction contained 4 bases not matched to a gene. The V gene's germline CDR1 is ENHRY and CDR2 SYGVKD. The CDR3 covers 14 residues. The CDR3 DNA reads as TGTGCCATCAGTGAGGGCGGGGGGGCATATACGCAGTATTTT. Amino acid sequence: CAISEGGGAYTQYF.

The chain is built from TRBV4-1 and TRBJ1-3, with TRBD1 as a possible D gene (5 bases). The V end lost 1 base, the J end lost 2 bases, and 9 bases lay between the germline ends. Germline V gene sequence: CDR1 MGHRA, CDR2 YSYEKL. The CDR3 is 15 residues long. The CDR3 loop is CASSQVGQAGNTIYF. The CDR3 DNA reads TGCGCCAGCAGCCAAGTGGGGCAGGCTGGAAACACCATATATTTT.

The chain joins TRBV4-3 to TRBJ2-2, with 15 bases lining up with TRBD2. This CDR3 region has 20 residues. Per germline, CDR1 LGHNA and CDR2 YSLEER. Germline trimming cut 4 bases from V and 0 bases from J; bases unmatched to any gene: 9. The CDR3 loop is CASSRGLAGGQPANTGELFF. Written as DNA, the CDR3 is TGCGCCAGCAGCCGAGGACTAGCGGGGGGGCAACCCGCGAACACCGGGGAGCTGTTTTTT.

The V gene is TRBV29-1, the J gene TRBJ2-3, with D perhaps assigned TRBD1 or TRBD2 (5 bases each). There are 13 residues in the CDR3. CDR1 and CDR2 from the germline V gene are SQVTM and ANQGSEA. V dropped 6 bases and J dropped 0 bases, with 10 bases sitting between them. The CDR3: CSVGTRSTDTQYF. The CDR3 DNA is TGCAGCGTCGGGACGAGGAGCACAGATACGCAGTATTTT.

The chain is built from TRBV5-1 and TRBJ2-5; a weak D match, TRBD2 (6 bases). V was trimmed by 4 bases and J by 2 bases, leaving 12 bases between them. The CDR3 loop spans 14 amino acids. Germline loops: CDR1 SGHRS, CDR2 YFSETQ. DNA for the CDR3: TGCGCCAGCAGCGAGTCCGGGACTCAAGAGACCCAGTACTTC. Its translation: CASSESGTQETQYF.

The genes are TRBV7-2 and TRBJ1-1; TRBD1 matches 9 bases. The length of the CDR3 is 13 residues. The trim removed 1 base at V and 6 bases at J, leaving 0 bases unmatched. Germline CDR1 and CDR2: SGHTA and FQGNSA. Here the CDR3 reads CASSLGQGAEAFF. The CDR3 region has the DNA TGTGCCAGCAGCTTAGGACAGGGGGCTGAAGCTTTCTTT.